These 8 T cell receptor beta chains were sequenced from one sample in a study of metastatic and nonmetastatic thyroid tumors (dated by TCRdb to the early 2020s). The library was generated by PCR. The listed sequencing device is Illumina HiSeq 4000. TCRdb handled the public reads itself, with Q25 trimming in fastp and clone calling in MiXCR, and kept productive beta chains. Across this sample there are about 48,000 clones, with around 20% seen only once. Jointly, the top ten make up over 3% of the sample. No treatment had been received by any patient before thyroid surgery. The sequenced sample was blood. Receptors were obtained from a male donor with papillary thyroid cancer or a benign thyroid nodule (not recorded which). Some clones in this sample may be carry-over from other donors' samples.

Ten or more counts support this clone. The chain uses TRBV11-3 and TRBJ2-3, with D tentatively TRBD1 or TRBD2 (6 bases each). CDR1 SGHNT and CDR2 YENEEA come from the germline V gene. The CDR3 runs to 16 residues. V was pared by 5 bases and J by 2 bases, with 17 bases between. The CDR3 DNA follows: TGTGCCAGCAGCAGGCGGGGTGGGGGGCTCACAGATACGCAGTATTTT. Translating gives CASSRRGGGLTDTQYF. The full variable domain, with the rest looked up from reference TRBV11-3 and TRBJ2-3, is EAGVVQSPRYKIIEKKQPVAFWCNPISGHNTLYWYLQNLGQGPELLIRYENEEAVDDSQLPKDRFSAERLKGVDSTLKIQPAELGDSAVYLCASSRRGGGLTDTQYFGPGTRLTVL.

This clone was picked up many times. The chain carries TRBV19 and TRBJ2-7; tentative D call: TRBD2 (6 bases). The CDR3 runs 16 residues. Trimming cost V 3 bases and J 2 bases, with 17 bases left between them. The germline V gene has CDR1 LNHDA and CDR2 SQIVND (reference sequence). CDR3 region: CASSIRSGGRPYEQYF. CDR3 in DNA: TGTGCCAGTAGTATCCGGTCCGGGGGTAGACCCTACGAGCAGTACTTC.

This clone has a handful of counts. Compared with germline, one end of the junction differs, possibly owing to a read error. The rearrangement uses TRBV12-3 or TRBV12-4 and TRBJ1-4, with D perhaps matching TRBD1 (5 bases). The CDR3 length is 15 residues. The CDR3 coding sequence is TGTGTCAGCAGTTTCTTCGATAGGGGTAATGAAAAACTGTTTTTT. Protein: CVSSFFDRGNEKLFF.

In its sample, this clone was seen many times. The same CDR3 is also encoded by other DNA sequences in this sample. The chain couples TRBV5-1 to TRBJ2-3; D gene unclear. The germline V gene has CDR1 SGHRS and CDR2 YFSETQ. V was pared by 0 bases and J by 1 base, with 6 bases between. The CDR3 loop spans 14 amino acids. CDR3: CASSLVSGTDTQYF. DNA of the CDR3: TGCGCCAGCAGCTTGGTGTCGGGCACAGATACGCAGTATTTT.

This clone has a count of ten or more. This sequence joins TRBV18 and TRBJ2-7; 8 nucleotides align to TRBD1. Germline V gives CDR1 KGHSH, CDR2 LQKENI. With V trimmed by 8 bases and J by 6 bases, 9 bases remained unmatched. This CDR3 comprises 13 residues. The CDR3 here is CASQGQGAREQYF. The CDR3 DNA reads as TGTGCCAGCCAAGGACAGGGAGCTCGCGAGCAGTACTTC.

This chain connects TRBV30 to TRBJ2-7; 8 positions agree with TRBD2. This CDR3 is 16 amino acids long. The ends lost 4 bases at V and 4 bases at J; junction bases unmatched: 15. Germline-derived CDR1 and CDR2 are GTSNPN and SVGIG (reference sequence). In DNA form, the CDR3 reads TGTGCCTGGACGGACGGGAGGGGCCCTCAAGTATACGAGCAGTACTTC. Translation gives CAWTDGRGPQVYEQYF.

The chain couples TRBV30 to TRBJ1-1; a possible D gene is TRBD1 (5 bases). V was shortened by 0 bases and J by 3 bases, with 17 bases between the two germline ends. Per the germline V gene, CDR1 is GTSNPN and CDR2 is SVGIG (reference sequence). The CDR3 totals 16 residues. The CDR3 nucleotides are TGTGCCTGGAGTGTTAGTGGGGGGTATTGGGACACTGAAGCTTTCTTT. This gives the protein CAWSVSGGYWDTEAFF.

The rearrangement joins TRBV27 to TRBJ1-6, with 8 bases identical to TRBD1. Germline V lookup: CDR1 MNHEY, CDR2 SMNVEV (reference sequence). With V trimmed by 1 base and J by 9 bases, 5 bases remained unmatched. The CDR3 is made up of 15 amino acids. CDR3 region: CASSLFGQGVSPLHF. In nucleotides, the CDR3 is TGTGCCAGCAGTTTATTCGGACAGGGAGTTTCACCCCTCCACTTT.